The entry below describes one T cell receptor (beta chain). The target antigen is unknown. Stated time point: newly diagnosed, previously untreated cHL patient sample. Magnetic negative selection was used to purify CD4+ T cells from thawed PBMCs. These data come from a study of PD-1 blockade in classical Hodgkin lymphoma. Overall study findings and caveats: Why repertoires differed is undefined; disease activity or prior therapy possibly contributed. Newly diagnosed patients were said to have less baseline TCR diversity than healthy donors did.

V lost 0 bases and J 4 bases, leaving 10 bases between the germline ends. The CDR3 has 15 residues. Germline V CDR1 and CDR2: ENHRY, SYGVKD. Assay used: immunoSEQ multiplex PCR; TCRdb lists only in-frame clones, some missing. The data show over 25,000 clones, approximately 88% seen once. The rearrangement uses TRBV10-3 and TRBJ1-5; D possibly corresponds to TRBD1 (5 bases). The clonotype comes from a human donor with classical Hodgkin lymphoma. The specimen sequenced was CD4+ T cells from blood. CDR3 loop: CAISESGRANQPQHF. For the CDR3, the DNA is TGTGCCATCAGTGAGTCGGGCAGGGCTAATCAGCCCCAGCATTTT.